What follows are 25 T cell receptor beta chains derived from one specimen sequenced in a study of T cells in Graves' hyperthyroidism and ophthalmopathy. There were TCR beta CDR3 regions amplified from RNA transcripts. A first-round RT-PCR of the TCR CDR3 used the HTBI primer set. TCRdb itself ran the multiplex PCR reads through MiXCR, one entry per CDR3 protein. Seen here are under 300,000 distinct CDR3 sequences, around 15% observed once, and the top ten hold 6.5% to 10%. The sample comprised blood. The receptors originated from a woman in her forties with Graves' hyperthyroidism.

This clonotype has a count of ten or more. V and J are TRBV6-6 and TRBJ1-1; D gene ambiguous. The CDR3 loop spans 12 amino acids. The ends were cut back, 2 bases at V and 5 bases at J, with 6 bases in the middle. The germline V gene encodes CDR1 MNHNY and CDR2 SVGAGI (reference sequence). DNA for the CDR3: TGTGCCAGCAGTTACGCAGTGACTGAAGCTTTCTTT. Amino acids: CASSYAVTEAFF.

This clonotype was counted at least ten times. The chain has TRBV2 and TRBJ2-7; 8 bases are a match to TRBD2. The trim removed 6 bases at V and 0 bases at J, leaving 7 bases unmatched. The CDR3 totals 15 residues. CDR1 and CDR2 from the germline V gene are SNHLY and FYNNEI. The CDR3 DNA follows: TGTGCCAGCAGCGAACTAGCGGCAGTCTCCTACGAGCAGTACTTC. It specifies CASSELAAVSYEQYF.

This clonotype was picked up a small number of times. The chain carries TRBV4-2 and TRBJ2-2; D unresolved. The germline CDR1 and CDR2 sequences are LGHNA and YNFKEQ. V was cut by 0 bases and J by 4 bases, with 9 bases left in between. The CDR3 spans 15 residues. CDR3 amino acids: CASSQDWAITGELFF. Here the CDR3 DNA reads TGTGCCAGCAGCCAAGATTGGGCCATCACCGGGGAGCTGTTTTTT.

The CDR3 sequence: CASSQGQGSYGYTF. The CDR3, as DNA: TGTGCCAGCAGCCAGGGACAGGGCTCCTATGGCTACACCTTC. The chain recombines TRBV13 with TRBJ1-2; 9 nucleotides match TRBD1. V lost 5 bases to trimming and J lost 4 bases; unmatched junction nucleotides: 5. Looked up from germline, CDR1 is PRHDT and CDR2 is FYEKMQ (reference sequence). The CDR3 runs to 14 residues. Filled out from reference TRBV13 and TRBJ1-2, the complete variable domain reads AAGVIQSPRHLIKEKRETATLKCYPIPRHDTVYWYQQGPGQDPQFLISFYEKMQSDKGSIPDRFSAQQFSDYHSELNMSSLELGDSALYFCASSQGQGSYGYTFGSGTRLTVV.

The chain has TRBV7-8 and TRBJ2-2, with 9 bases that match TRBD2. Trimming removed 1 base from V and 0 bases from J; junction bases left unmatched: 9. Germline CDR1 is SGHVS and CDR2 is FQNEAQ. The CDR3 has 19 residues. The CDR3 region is CASSLGGLAGTANTGELFF. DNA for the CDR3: TGTGCCAGCAGCTTAGGTGGTCTAGCGGGGACCGCGAACACCGGGGAGCTGTTTTTT.

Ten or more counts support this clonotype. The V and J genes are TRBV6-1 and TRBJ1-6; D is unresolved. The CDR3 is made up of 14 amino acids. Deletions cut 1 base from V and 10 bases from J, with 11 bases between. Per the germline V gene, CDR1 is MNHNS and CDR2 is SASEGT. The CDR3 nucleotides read TGTGCCAGCAGTGAAGAGAGCGTGGGGTCACCCCTCCACTTT. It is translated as CASSEESVGSPLHF.

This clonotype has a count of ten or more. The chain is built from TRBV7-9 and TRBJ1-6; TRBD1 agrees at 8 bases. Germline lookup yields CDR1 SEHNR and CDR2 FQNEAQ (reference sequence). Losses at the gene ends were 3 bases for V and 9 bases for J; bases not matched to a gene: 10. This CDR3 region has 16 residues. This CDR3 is CASSFSGRQGSSPLHF. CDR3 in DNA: TGTGCCAGCAGCTTCTCAGGTCGACAGGGGAGTTCACCCCTCCACTTT.

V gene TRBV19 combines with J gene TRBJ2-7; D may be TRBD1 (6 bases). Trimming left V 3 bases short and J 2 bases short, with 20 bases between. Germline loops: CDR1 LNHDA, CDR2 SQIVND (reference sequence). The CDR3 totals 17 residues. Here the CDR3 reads CASSIWPGAGSAYEQYF. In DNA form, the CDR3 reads TGTGCCAGTAGTATCTGGCCAGGGGCAGGTAGTGCCTACGAGCAGTACTTC.

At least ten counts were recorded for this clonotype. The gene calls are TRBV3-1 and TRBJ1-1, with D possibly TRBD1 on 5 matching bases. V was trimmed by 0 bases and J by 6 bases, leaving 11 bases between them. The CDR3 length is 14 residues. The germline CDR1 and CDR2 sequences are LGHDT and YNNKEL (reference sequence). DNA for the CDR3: TGTGCCAGCAGCCAAGATTATATGGGGGCTGAAGCTTTCTTT. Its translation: CASSQDYMGAEAFF.

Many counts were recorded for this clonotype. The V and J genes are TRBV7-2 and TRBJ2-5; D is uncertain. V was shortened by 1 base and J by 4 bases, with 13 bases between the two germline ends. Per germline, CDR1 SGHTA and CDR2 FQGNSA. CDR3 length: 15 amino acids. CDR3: CASSLEAGNLETQYF. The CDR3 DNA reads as TGTGCCAGCAGCTTAGAGGCCGGTAACTTAGAGACCCAGTACTTC.

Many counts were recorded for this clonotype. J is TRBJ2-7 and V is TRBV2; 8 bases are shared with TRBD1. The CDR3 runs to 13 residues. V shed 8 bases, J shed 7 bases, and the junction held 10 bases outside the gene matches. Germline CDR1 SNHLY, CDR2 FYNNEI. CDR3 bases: TGTGCCAGCGGGAAAGACAGGGGAAGAGAGCAGTACTTC. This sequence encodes CASGKDRGREQYF.

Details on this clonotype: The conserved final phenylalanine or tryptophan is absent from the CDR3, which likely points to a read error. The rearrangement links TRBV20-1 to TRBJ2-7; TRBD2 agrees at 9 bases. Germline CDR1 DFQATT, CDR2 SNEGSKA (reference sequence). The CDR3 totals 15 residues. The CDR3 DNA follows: TGCAGGGCTAGAGAACGTGGACTAGCGTTTAACGAGCAGTACCTC. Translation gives CRARERGLAFNEQYL.

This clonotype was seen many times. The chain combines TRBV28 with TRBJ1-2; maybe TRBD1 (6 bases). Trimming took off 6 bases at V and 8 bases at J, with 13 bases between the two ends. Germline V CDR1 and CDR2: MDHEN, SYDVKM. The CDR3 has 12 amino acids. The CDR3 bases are TGTGCCAGCAGCTCAGGGGTGGAGGGCTACACCTTC. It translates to CASSSGVEGYTF.

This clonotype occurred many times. The CDR3 sequence is CASSLVGVTSTDTQYF. The CDR3 bases are TGTGCCAGCAGCTTAGTAGGAGTAACTAGCACAGATACGCAGTATTTT. V usage is TRBV7-6 and J usage is TRBJ2-3; D uncertain. Germline CDR1 is SGHVS and CDR2 is FNYEAQ. The length of the CDR3 is 16 residues. Between the trimmed V and J ends, which lost 1 base and 0 bases, there was a span of 11 bases.

The CDR3 bases are TGTGCCAGCTCACCGGAGGGGGGGAACACTGAAGCTTTCTTT. The encoded protein is CASSPEGGNTEAFF. The chain links TRBV18 to TRBJ1-1, with a tentative D call TRBD1 (6 bases). The V gene's germline CDR1 is KGHSH and CDR2 LQKENI. The V end was cut by 3 bases, the J end by 1 base, with 9 bases between. The CDR3 covers 14 residues.

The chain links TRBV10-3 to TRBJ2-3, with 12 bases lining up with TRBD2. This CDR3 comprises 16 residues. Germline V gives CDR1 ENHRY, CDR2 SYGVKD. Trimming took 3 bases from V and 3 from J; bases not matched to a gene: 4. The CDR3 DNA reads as TGTGCCATCAGTGATCCCGGACTAGCGGGAACAGATACGCAGTATTTT. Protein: CAISDPGLAGTDTQYF.

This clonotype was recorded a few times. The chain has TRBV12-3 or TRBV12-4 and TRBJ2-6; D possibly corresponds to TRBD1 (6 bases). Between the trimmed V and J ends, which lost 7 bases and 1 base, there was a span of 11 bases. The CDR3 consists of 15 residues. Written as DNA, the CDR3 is TGTGCCAGCAACCTGAGGGGGTCTGGGGCCAACGTCCTGACTTTC. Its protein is CASNLRGSGANVLTF.

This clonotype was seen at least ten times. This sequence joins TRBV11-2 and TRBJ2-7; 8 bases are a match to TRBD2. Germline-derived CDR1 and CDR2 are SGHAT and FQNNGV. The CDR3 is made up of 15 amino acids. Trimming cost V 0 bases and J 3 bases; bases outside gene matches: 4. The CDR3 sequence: CASSLDSAGDYEQYF. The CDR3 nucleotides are TGTGCCAGCAGCTTAGACTCAGCGGGGGACTACGAGCAGTACTTC. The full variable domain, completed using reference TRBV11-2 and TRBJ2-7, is EAGVAQSPRYKIIEKRQSVAFWCNPISGHATLYWYQQILGQGPKLLIQFQNNGVVDDSQLPKDRFSAERLKGVDSTLKIQPAKLEDSAVYLCASSLDSAGDYEQYFGPGTRLTVT.

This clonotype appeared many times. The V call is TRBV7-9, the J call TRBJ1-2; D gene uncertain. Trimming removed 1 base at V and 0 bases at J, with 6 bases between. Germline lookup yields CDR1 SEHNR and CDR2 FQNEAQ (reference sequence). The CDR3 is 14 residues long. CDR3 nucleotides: TGTGCCAGCAGCTTAGTAGCCCCTAACTATGGCTACACCTTC. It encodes CASSLVAPNYGYTF.

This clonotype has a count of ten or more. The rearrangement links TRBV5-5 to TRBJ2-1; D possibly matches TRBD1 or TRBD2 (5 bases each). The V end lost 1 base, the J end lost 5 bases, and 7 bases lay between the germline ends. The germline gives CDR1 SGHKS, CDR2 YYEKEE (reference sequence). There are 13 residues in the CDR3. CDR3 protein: CASSLWGHNEQFF. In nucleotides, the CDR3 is TGTGCCAGCAGCTTGTGGGGACACAATGAGCAGTTCTTC.

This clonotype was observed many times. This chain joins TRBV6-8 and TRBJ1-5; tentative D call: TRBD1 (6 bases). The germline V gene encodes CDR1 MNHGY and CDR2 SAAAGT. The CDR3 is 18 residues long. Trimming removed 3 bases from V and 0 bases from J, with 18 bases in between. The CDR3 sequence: CASSYFSDRTNSNQPQHF. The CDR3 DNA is TGTGCCAGCAGTTATTTCTCGGACAGAACTAATAGCAATCAGCCCCAGCATTTT.

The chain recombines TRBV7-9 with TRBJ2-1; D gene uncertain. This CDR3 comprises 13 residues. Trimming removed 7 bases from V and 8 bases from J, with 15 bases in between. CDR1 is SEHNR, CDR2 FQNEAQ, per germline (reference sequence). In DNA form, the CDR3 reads TGTGCCAGCAAACTAAGGGTAGGTGATGAGCAGTTCTTC. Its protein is CASKLRVGDEQFF.

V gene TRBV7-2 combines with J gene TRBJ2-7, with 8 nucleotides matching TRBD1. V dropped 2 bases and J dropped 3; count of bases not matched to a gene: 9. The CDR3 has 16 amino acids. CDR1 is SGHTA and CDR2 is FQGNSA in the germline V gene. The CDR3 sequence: CASSLSGTGGVYEQYF. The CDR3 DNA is TGTGCCAGCAGCTTAAGTGGTACAGGGGGAGTCTACGAGCAGTACTTC.

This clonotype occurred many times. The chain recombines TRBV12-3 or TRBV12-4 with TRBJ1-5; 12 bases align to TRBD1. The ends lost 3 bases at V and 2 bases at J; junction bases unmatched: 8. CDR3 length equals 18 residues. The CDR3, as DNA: TGTGCCAGCAGTTTTGGGACAGGGGGCGCGGTGGGCAATCAGCCCCAGCATTTT. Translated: CASSFGTGGAVGNQPQHF.

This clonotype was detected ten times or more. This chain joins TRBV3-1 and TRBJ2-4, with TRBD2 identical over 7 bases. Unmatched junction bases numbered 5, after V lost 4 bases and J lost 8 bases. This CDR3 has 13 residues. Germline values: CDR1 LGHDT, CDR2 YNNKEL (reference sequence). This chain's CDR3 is CASSRGGEDIQYF. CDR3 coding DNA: TGTGCCAGCAGCCGGGGGGGAGAGGACATTCAGTACTTC.